The 28 T cell receptor beta chains below come from one sample, sequenced in a study of shared clonotypes between healthy human individuals. Naive CD8 populations comprised CD45RO-negative cells positively selected for CCR7, excluding terminally differentiated effector memory CD45RA+ cells. Only in-frame clones appear in the TCRdb table, and some are missing; sequencing was by immunoSEQ multiplex PCR. The data contain about 2.1 million clones, just over 90% of them singletons. Sequencing was done on a sample of naive CD8+ T cells from PBMCs. The receptors were sampled from a man aged 18-30 years in good health. Some clones in this sample may be carry-over from other donors' samples.

Details on this clone: Other DNA sequences in the same sample also yield this CDR3. The chain employs TRBV15 and TRBJ2-7; no definite D call. Germline V gene lookup returns CDR1 LNHNV and CDR2 YYDKDF (reference sequence). V shed 1 base and J shed 4 bases, with 5 bases lying between them. The CDR3 has 12 amino acids. In DNA, the CDR3 is TGTGCCACCAGCAGAGTGCCTTACGAGCAGTACTTC. Protein sequence: CATSRVPYEQYF.

This chain joins TRBV6-1 and TRBJ2-7, with unresolved D. The CDR3 loop spans 15 amino acids. Looked up from germline, CDR1 is MNHNS and CDR2 is SASEGT. V was shortened by 0 bases and J by 4 bases, with 13 bases between the two germline ends. CDR3 nucleotides: TGTGCCAGCAGTGAAGCTTTACCTATATATTACGAGCAGTACTTC. As protein: CASSEALPIYYEQYF.

The CDR3 loop reads CASSHRTYEQYF. In DNA form, the CDR3 reads TGTGCCAGCAGCCACCGGACCTACGAGCAGTACTTC. The rearrangement links TRBV16 to TRBJ2-7, with D uncertain. V gave up 3 bases and J gave up 2 bases, with 5 bases separating them. CDR3 length equals 12 residues. From germline, CDR1 is KGHSY and CDR2 FQNENV.

For the CDR3, the DNA is TGCGCCAGCAGCTATCATACCGGGACGGTGGCCGATGAGCAGTTCTTC. This codes for CASSYHTGTVADEQFF. The chain uses TRBV5-1 and TRBJ2-1, with D perhaps given as TRBD1 or TRBD2 (5 bases each). The ends were cut back, 3 bases at V and 8 bases at J, with 21 bases in the middle. Germline V gene sequence: CDR1 SGHRS, CDR2 YFSETQ. This CDR3 is 16 amino acids long. Full variable domain (missing parts from reference TRBV5-1 and TRBJ2-1): KAGVTQTPRYLIKTRGQQVTLSCSPISGHRSVSWYQQTPGQGLQFLFEYFSETQRNKGNFPGRFSGRQFSNSRSEMNVSTLELGDSALYLCASSYHTGTVADEQFFGPGTRLTVL.

The rearrangement uses TRBV2 and TRBJ2-7, with D unresolved. Germline CDR1 is SNHLY and CDR2 is FYNNEI. Trimming removed 3 bases at V and 3 bases at J, with 9 bases between. The CDR3 contains 13 residues. CDR3 amino acids: CASSEDLVYEQYF. Written as DNA, the CDR3 is TGTGCCAGCAGTGAGGATCTAGTCTACGAGCAGTACTTC. Based on the CDR3 plus reference TRBV2 and TRBJ2-7, the full variable domain is EPEVTQTPSHQVTQMGQEVILRCVPISNHLYFYWYRQILGQKVEFLVSFYNNEISEKSEIFDDQFSVERPDGSNFTLKIRSTKLEDSAMYFCASSEDLVYEQYFGPGTRLTVT.

This clone has only one observation. The chain combines TRBV28 with TRBJ2-1; 7 nucleotides line up with TRBD1. Unmatched junction bases numbered 10, after V lost 5 bases and J lost 6 bases. This CDR3 has 15 residues. The germline V gene has CDR1 MDHEN and CDR2 SYDVKM. The CDR3 DNA sequence: TGTGCCAGCAGTCTATACGACAGGGTATTCAATGAGCAGTTCTTC. As protein: CASSLYDRVFNEQFF.

As regards this clone: Other DNA sequences within the sample encode an identical CDR3. This chain joins TRBV9 and TRBJ1-5; D is unclear. The V gene lost 4 bases and the J gene lost 1 base, with 9 bases spanning the gap. The germline gives CDR1 SGDLS, CDR2 YYNGEE. The CDR3 sequence is 14 residues long. The CDR3 spells CASSPGLSNQPQHF. CDR3 bases: TGTGCCAGCAGCCCCGGACTGAGCAATCAGCCCCAGCATTTT.

This chain links TRBV6-4 with TRBJ2-1; TRBD1 agrees at 10 bases. The V segment lost 10 bases and the J segment 9 bases; nucleotides outside the gene matches: 15. The germline V gene has CDR1 MRHNA and CDR2 SNTAGT. CDR3 length: 15 residues. CDR3 bases: TGTGCCATCTATCCGACGACAGGGGGCGCGGGTGAGCAGTTCTTC. This encodes CAIYPTTGGAGEQFF.

This clone has just one count. J is TRBJ1-2 and V is TRBV5-1; weak D call: TRBD1 (5 bases). Per germline, CDR1 SGHRS and CDR2 YFSETQ. The CDR3 is 13 amino acids. V lost 6 bases and J lost 6, with 15 bases in between. In nucleotides, the CDR3 is TGCGCCAGCACGGCGGGGGGATCCCATGGCTACACCTTC. It translates to CASTAGGSHGYTF.

The genes are TRBV27 and TRBJ2-6; unclear D gene. This CDR3 is 14 amino acids long. The V and J ends lost 8 bases and 2 bases respectively, with 10 bases between them. Germline CDR1 is MNHEY and CDR2 is SMNVEV (reference sequence). CDR3 protein: CASFGLAGANVLTF. The CDR3 nucleotides read TGTGCCAGCTTCGGTTTGGCTGGGGCCAACGTCCTGACTTTC. Using reference TRBV27 and TRBJ2-6 for the parts outside the CDR3, the full variable domain is EAQVTQNPRYLITVTGKKLTVTCSQNMNHEYMSWYRQDPGLGLRQIYYSMNVEVTDKGDVPEGYKVSRKEKRNFPLILESPSPNQTSLYFCASFGLAGANVLTFGAGSRLTVL.

Remarks on this clone: A read error is the likely source, as a far larger clone sits one nucleotide away. This same CDR3 is encoded by further DNA sequences in the sample. The chain carries TRBV11-2 and TRBJ2-7; D is ambiguous. This CDR3 has 12 residues. Germline CDR1 is SGHAT and CDR2 is FQNNGV. CDR3 sequence (DNA): TGCGCCAGCAGCTTAGGCCCTGACGAGCAGTACTTC. Its protein product is CASSLGPDEQYF.

The V gene is TRBV10-3, the J gene TRBJ2-1; D gene ambiguous. Germline V gene lookup returns CDR1 ENHRY and CDR2 SYGVKD. The V and J ends lost 7 bases and 3 bases respectively, with 7 bases between them. The CDR3 spans 12 residues. CDR3 loop: CAIMARYNEQFF. CDR3 nucleotide sequence: TGTGCCATCATGGCGCGCTACAATGAGCAGTTCTTC.

This clone was picked up one time. V is TRBV7-9 and J is TRBJ2-3, with 8 bases that match TRBD2. Germline V gene data show CDR1 as SEHNR and CDR2 as FQNEAQ (reference sequence). V lost 0 bases to trimming and J lost 5 bases; unmatched junction nucleotides: 13. This CDR3 is 18 amino acids long. DNA of the CDR3: TGTGCCAGCAGCTTAGCCGGGACTAGTTATAAGTTGGGAGATACGCAGTATTTT. Amino acids: CASSLAGTSYKLGDTQYF.

The chain recombines TRBV4-3 with TRBJ1-1; no clear D. CDR3 length: 11 residues. Deletions cut 4 bases from V and 6 bases from J, with 6 bases between. Per the germline V gene, CDR1 is LGHNA and CDR2 is YSLEER. The CDR3 DNA is TGCGCCAGCAGCCGTAGATCTGAAGCTTTCTTT. This translates into CASSRRSEAFF.

The rearrangement uses TRBV6-1 and TRBJ1-1; the D is unclear. Germline loops: CDR1 MNHNS, CDR2 SASEGT. The V and J ends lost 5 bases and 1 base respectively, with 11 bases between them. This CDR3 has 14 residues. The CDR3 DNA reads as TGTGCCAGCAGTTTGTATAACAGGAACACTGAAGCTTTCTTT. It encodes CASSLYNRNTEAFF.

V is TRBV5-4 and J is TRBJ2-7; weak D call: TRBD1 (6 bases). The CDR3 loop spans 14 amino acids. The germline V and J ends were trimmed by 0 bases and 3 bases, with 10 bases remaining between them. Germline assignment: CDR1 SGHNT and CDR2 YYREEE (reference sequence). CDR3 sequence reads: CASSLDRQVYEQYF. The CDR3 nucleotides read TGTGCCAGCAGCTTGGATAGACAGGTCTACGAGCAGTACTTC.

This clone was counted between two and nine times. The genes are TRBV27 and TRBJ2-2; D is uncertain. This CDR3 is 13 amino acids long. V lost 3 bases and J 8 bases, leaving 10 bases between the germline ends. CDR1 is MNHEY, CDR2 SMNVEV, per germline (reference sequence). The CDR3 protein is CASSLLNAGELFF. In DNA, the CDR3 is TGTGCCAGCAGTTTGTTAAATGCTGGGGAGCTGTTTTTT.

This chain links TRBV28 with TRBJ2-7, with a weak D call TRBD1 (6 bases). The germline V gene has CDR1 MDHEN and CDR2 SYDVKM. The CDR3 sequence is 13 residues long. V was clipped by 5 bases and J by 5 bases, with 13 bases between them. The CDR3 is CASSTGTIDEQYF. The CDR3 nucleotides are TGTGCCAGCAGTACAGGGACGATCGACGAGCAGTACTTC.

This clone was detected only a few times. At the DNA level, this CDR3 is encoded by other sequences in the same sample as well. The V call is TRBV30, the J call TRBJ1-1, with D unresolved. The ends were cut back, 3 bases at V and 2 bases at J, with 4 bases in the middle. This CDR3 is 11 amino acids long. The germline gives CDR1 GTSNPN, CDR2 SVGIG (reference sequence). DNA of the CDR3: TGTGCCTGGAGGCGCAACACTGAAGCTTTCTTT. Its translation is CAWRRNTEAFF.

The chain joins TRBV19 to TRBJ2-7; D uncertain. CDR3 length equals 16 residues. Trimming removed 1 base at V and 3 bases at J, with 16 bases between. Germline V gene sequence: CDR1 LNHDA, CDR2 SQIVND (reference sequence). CDR3 amino acids: CASSIAGPPKNYEQYF. CDR3 coding DNA: TGTGCCAGTAGTATAGCGGGCCCTCCCAAGAACTACGAGCAGTACTTC.

On this clone: Other DNA variants within this sample encode the same CDR3. The chain has TRBV9 and TRBJ2-7, with D uncertain. The CDR3 has 14 residues. The germline gives CDR1 SGDLS, CDR2 YYNGEE. Deletions cut 0 bases from V and 1 base from J, with 8 bases between. The CDR3 nucleotides are TGTGCCAGCAGCGTAGGGCAGTCTTCCTACGAGCAGTACTTC. Translating gives CASSVGQSSYEQYF.

This rearrangement joins TRBV2 to TRBJ2-3; TRBD2 agrees at 9 bases. The CDR3 consists of 16 residues. J lost 4 bases, V lost 4 bases, and 9 bases had no gene match. Germline CDR1 is SNHLY and CDR2 is FYNNEI. CDR3: CASSAGGTSWADTQYF. In DNA, the CDR3 is TGTGCCAGCAGTGCTGGCGGGACTAGCTGGGCAGATACGCAGTATTTT.

V is TRBV6-5 and J is TRBJ2-5, with D unclear. The CDR3 is 15 amino acids. V lost 1 base and J lost 5, with 14 bases in between. CDR1 is MNHEY, CDR2 SVGAGI, per germline. CDR3 coding DNA: TGTGCCAGCAGTTACTTTTTGGGTTTGAGCGAGACCCAGTACTTC. It translates to CASSYFLGLSETQYF.

The V gene is TRBV28, the J gene TRBJ2-5; D perhaps matches TRBD2 (6 bases). Germline V gene lookup returns CDR1 MDHEN and CDR2 SYDVKM. Trimming removed 3 bases from V and 4 bases from J, with 15 bases in between. This CDR3 is built from 15 residues. CDR3 sequence (DNA): TGTGCCAGCAGTTTCCCTGCCGGGAGTGGAGAGACCCAGTACTTC. It codes for CASSFPAGSGETQYF.

The chain is built from TRBV7-6 and TRBJ2-3; 10 positions agree with TRBD2. This CDR3 region has 17 residues. Trimming cost V 1 base and J 4 bases; bases outside gene matches: 8. Germline values: CDR1 SGHVS, CDR2 FNYEAQ. Written as DNA, the CDR3 is TGTGCCAGCAGCTTAGAGGCTAGCGGGAGTCGGGCAGATACGCAGTATTTT. Translated: CASSLEASGSRADTQYF.

V gene TRBV28 combines with J gene TRBJ2-3; D not resolved. The CDR3 contains 16 residues. CDR1 MDHEN and CDR2 SYDVKM come from the germline V gene. The germline V and J ends were trimmed by 3 bases and 0 bases, with 13 bases remaining between them. The CDR3 DNA is TGTGCCAGCAGTTTTCCAGACACTCTTAGCACAGATACGCAGTATTTT. Translated: CASSFPDTLSTDTQYF.

The chain links TRBV11-2 to TRBJ2-3; D is perhaps TRBD2 (6 bases). V gave up 1 base and J gave up 4 bases, with 9 bases separating them. From germline, CDR1 is SGHAT and CDR2 FQNNGV. The CDR3 runs 14 residues. The CDR3 coding sequence is TGTGCCAGCAGCTTAGTCGGGGAGGCAGATACGCAGTATTTT. Amino acid sequence: CASSLVGEADTQYF.

Comments on this clone: This sample also contains other DNA sequences that code for the same CDR3. The chain carries TRBV5-4 and TRBJ2-7; 8 bases match TRBD2. V lost 2 bases to trimming and J lost 1 base; unmatched junction nucleotides: 5. CDR3 size: 15 residues. Germline V gives CDR1 SGHNT, CDR2 YYREEE (reference sequence). In nucleotides, the CDR3 is TGTGCCAGCAGCTTCAAGCGGGAGAGGTCCTACGAGCAGTACTTC. Translated, it gives CASSFKRERSYEQYF.